The sequence of this TCR beta chain was determined in a study of memory CD4+ T cells and cytomegalovirus serostatus (dated by TCRdb to between 2018 and 2021). The study in broad terms: The cohort comprised about 33 healthy Belgian adults, 9 CMV seropositive and roughly 25 CMV seronegative. The study sequenced CD4+ memory TCRbeta repertoires of a Belgian cohort with known cytomegalovirus serostatus to replicate a published TCR-based CMV serostatus classifier.

Genomic DNA was extracted from sorted cells with the Quick-DNA Microprep Kit. TCRbeta DNA was amplified with the immunoSEQ hsTCRbeta kit following the manufacturer's protocol. An Illumina MiSeq instrument was used to sequence the TCRbeta libraries. The study's own analysis went as follows. Removing out-of-frame sequences left 2,204,828 distinct TCRbeta sequences, an average of about 70,000 per individual. Two values were used to score each individual: the count of roughly 150 previously reported CMV-associated TCRbeta sequences and the total count of productive distinct TCRbeta sequences. A beta-binomial model was reimplemented in Python, and scikit-learn random forests with default parameters were trained on US cohort data. Classifier performance on the Belgian cohort was summarized as median AUC with percentile confidence intervals over 10,000 bootstrap iterations. The table comes from immuneACCESS by way of TCRdb, which keeps in-frame sequences with V and J called. Part of the clones is missing from these tables; in studies checked, under half for an unresolved V gene and the rest for unknown reasons. The DNA gave D and trimming, while V, J and clone size come from that table. The sample table contains about 50,000 clones; only one count was recorded for over 75% of them. The ten most abundant clones make up 0.5% to 0.65% of the sample.

Trimming accounts for 2 bases at V and 1 base at J, while the number of junction bases matched to no gene is 1. Based on the germline V gene (reference sequence), the CDR1 and CDR2 sequences are MNHNY and SVGAGI. The CDR3 holds 16 amino acids from the cysteine to the phenylalanine. The entry retains the CDR3 DNA only, 48 bases that are in frame from base 1. Here is what the overall study found, with its caveats: Of about 180 previously reported CMV-associated TCRbeta sequences, approximately 70 appeared in the CD4+ memory repertoires, each in one to five individuals. Unlike the original study, which covered naive and memory CD4+ and CD8+ populations, the Belgian study sequenced only CD4+CD45RO+ memory cells. A median bootstrapped AUC of about 0.95 with a 95% CI of 0.76-1.00 was achieved on the Belgian cohort by the original-framework classifier. The results were interpreted as suggesting that the CMV-associated TCR signature is mostly present in the CD4+ memory repertoire. For predicting CMV serostatus, the median bootstrapped AUC was approximately 0.96 using the original framework and approximately 0.91 using a US-trained random forest.

This clone was seen only a few times. This receptor's antigen is unknown. No much larger clone is present one base from it, and per-base qualities are unavailable. Single viable CD3+CD4+CD8-CD45RO+ cells were sorted as memory CD4+ T cells on a FACSAria II. CMV serostatus was determined using a Roche Elecsys assay that detects serum IgG against CMV pp150, pp28, p38 and p52. Once the samples were thawed, total CD4+ T cells were enriched through positive selection using CD4 magnetic microbeads. The samples came from a different study that was designed specifically to examine the CD4+ T cell memory repertoire. Following standard operating procedures, peripheral blood mononuclear cells were isolated and cryopreserved, while serum was kept at -80 degrees C. The staining used CD3-PerCP (BW264/56), CD4-APC (RPA-T4), CD45RO-PE (UCHT1) and CD8-Pacific Orange (3B5) antibodies, and Sytox blue was used to exclude non-viable cells.

The sequence came from an adult in good health and CMV-seronegative. The sequencing input was memory CD4+ T cells from blood. Recombination linked TRBV6-6 to TRBJ2-2, with TRBD2 matching 10 junction bases. The DNA sequence is given as TGTGCCAGCAGTTACGGACTAGCGGTGAACACCGGGGAGCTGTTTTTT. Its product reads: CASSYGLAVNTGELFF.